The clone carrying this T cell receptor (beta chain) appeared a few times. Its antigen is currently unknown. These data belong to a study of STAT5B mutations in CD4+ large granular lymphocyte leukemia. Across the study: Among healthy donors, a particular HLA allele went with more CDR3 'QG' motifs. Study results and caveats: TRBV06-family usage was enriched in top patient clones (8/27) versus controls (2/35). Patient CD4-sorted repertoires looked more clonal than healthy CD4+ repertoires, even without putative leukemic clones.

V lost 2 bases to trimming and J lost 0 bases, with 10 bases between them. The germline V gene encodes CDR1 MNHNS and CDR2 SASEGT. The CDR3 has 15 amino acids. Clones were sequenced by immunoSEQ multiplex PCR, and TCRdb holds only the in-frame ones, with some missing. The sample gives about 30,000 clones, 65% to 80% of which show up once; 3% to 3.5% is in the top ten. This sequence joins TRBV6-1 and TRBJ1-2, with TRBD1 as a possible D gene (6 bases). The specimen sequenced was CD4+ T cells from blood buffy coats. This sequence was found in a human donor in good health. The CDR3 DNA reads TGTGCCAGCAGTGAACAGACAGGACCTAACTATGGCTACACCTTC. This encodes CASSEQTGPNYGYTF.